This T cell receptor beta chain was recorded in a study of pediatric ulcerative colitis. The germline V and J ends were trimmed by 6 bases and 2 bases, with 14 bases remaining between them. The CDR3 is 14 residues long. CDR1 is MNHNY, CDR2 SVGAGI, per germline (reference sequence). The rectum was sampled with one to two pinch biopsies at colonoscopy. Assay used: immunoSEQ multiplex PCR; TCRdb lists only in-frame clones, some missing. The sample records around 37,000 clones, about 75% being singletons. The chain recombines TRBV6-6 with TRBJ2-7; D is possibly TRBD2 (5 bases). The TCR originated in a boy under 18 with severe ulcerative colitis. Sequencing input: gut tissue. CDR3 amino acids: CASRLRQEAYEQYF. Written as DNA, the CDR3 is TGTGCCAGCAGACTTAGGCAGGAGGCCTACGAGCAGTACTTC.